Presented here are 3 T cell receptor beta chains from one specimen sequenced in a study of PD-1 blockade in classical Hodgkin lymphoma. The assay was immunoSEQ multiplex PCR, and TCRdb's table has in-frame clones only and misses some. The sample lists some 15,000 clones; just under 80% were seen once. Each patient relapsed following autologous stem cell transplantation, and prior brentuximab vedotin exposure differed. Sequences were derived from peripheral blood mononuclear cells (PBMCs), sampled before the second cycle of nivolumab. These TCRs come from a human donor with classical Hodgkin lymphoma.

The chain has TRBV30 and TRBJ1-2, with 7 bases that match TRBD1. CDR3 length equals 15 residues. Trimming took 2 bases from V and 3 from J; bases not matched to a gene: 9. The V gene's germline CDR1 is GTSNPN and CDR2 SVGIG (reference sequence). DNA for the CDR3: TGTGCCTGGAGTACTTGGGACAGTTTCTACTATGGCTACACCTTC. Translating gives CAWSTWDSFYYGYTF.

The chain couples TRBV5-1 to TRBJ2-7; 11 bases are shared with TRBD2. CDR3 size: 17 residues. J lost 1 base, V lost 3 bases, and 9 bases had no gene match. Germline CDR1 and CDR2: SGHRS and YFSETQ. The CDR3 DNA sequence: TGCGCCAGCAGCTACGGGACTAGCGGACCCGTATCCTACGAGCAGTACTTC. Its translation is CASSYGTSGPVSYEQYF.

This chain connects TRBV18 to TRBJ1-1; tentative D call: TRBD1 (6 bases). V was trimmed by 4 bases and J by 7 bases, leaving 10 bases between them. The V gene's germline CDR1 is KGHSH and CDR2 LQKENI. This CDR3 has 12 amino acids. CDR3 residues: CASSQQGLEAFF. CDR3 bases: TGTGCCAGCTCACAACAGGGACTTGAAGCTTTCTTT.